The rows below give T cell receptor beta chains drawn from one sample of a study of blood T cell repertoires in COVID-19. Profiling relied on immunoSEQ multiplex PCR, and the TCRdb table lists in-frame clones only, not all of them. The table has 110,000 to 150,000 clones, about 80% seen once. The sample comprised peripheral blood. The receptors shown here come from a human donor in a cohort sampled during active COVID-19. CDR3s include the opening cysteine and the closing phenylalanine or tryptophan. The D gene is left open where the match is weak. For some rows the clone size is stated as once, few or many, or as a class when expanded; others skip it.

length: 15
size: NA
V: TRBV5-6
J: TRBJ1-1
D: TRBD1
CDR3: CASSATDREFTEAFF
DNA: TGTGCCAGCAGCGCAACCGACAGGGAGTTCACTGAAGCTTTCTTT

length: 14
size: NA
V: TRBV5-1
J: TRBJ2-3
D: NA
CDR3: CASRVAESTDTQYF
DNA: TGCGCCAGCAGAGTGGCAGAAAGCACAGATACGCAGTATTTT

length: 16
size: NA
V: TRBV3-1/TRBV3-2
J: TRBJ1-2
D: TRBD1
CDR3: CASSLPSGQGIDGYTF
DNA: TGTGCCAGCAGCCTACCGTCGGGACAGGGGATCGATGGCTACACCTTC

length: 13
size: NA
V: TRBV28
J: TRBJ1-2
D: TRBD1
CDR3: CASSPTGGYGYTF
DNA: TGTGCCAGCAGCCCTACAGGGGGCTATGGCTACACCTTC

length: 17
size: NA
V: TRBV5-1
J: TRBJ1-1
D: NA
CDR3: CASSLSPGRRLNTEAFF
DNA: TGCGCCAGCAGCCTCTCGCCGGGGAGGAGGTTGAACACTGAAGCTTTCTTT

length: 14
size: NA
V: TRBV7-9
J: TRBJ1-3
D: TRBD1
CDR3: CASSLTGLGNTIYF
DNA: TGTGCCAGCAGCTTGACAGGGCTTGGAAACACCATATATTTT

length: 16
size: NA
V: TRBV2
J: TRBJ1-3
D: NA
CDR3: CASSTRLRSSGNTIYF
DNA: TGTGCCAGCAGCACCCGCCTAAGAAGCTCTGGAAACACCATATATTTT

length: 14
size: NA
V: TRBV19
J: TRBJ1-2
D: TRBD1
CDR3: CATPRQGKGSGYTF
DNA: TGTGCCACCCCACGACAGGGAAAGGGGTCTGGCTACACCTTC

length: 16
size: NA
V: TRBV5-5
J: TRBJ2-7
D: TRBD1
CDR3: CASRPGLGQDIHEQYF
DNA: TGTGCCAGCAGGCCTGGGCTGGGACAGGATATACACGAGCAGTACTTC

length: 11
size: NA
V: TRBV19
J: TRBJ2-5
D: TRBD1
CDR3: CAAGQGKTQYF
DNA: TGTGCCGCAGGACAGGGAAAGACCCAGTACTTC

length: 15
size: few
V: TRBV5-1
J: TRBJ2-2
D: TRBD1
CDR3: CASSVTGTGAGELFF
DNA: TGCGCCAGCAGCGTAACCGGGACAGGGGCCGGGGAGCTGTTTTTT

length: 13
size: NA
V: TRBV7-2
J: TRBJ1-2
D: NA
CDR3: CASSPPQYYGYTF
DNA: TGTGCCAGCAGCCCCCCGCAGTACTATGGCTACACCTTC

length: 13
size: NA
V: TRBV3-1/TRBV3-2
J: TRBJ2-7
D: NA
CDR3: CASSPSPGVGQYF
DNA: TGTGCCAGCAGCCCCTCACCAGGGGTGGGGCAGTACTTC

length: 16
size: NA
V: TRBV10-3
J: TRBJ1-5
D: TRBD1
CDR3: CATWTGFGNSNQPQHF
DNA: TGTGCCACCTGGACAGGGTTTGGAAATAGCAATCAGCCCCAGCATTTT

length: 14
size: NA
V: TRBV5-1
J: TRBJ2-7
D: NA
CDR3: CASSLPRGTYEQYF
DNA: TGCGCCAGCAGCTTGCCCAGGGGTACCTACGAGCAGTACTTC

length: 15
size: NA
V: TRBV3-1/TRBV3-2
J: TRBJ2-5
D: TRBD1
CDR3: CASSLDPGGGETQYF
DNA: TGTGCCAGCAGCTTAGACCCAGGGGGCGGGGAGACCCAGTACTTC

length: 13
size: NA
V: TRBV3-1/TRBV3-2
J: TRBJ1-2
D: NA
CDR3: CASSLPGSHGYTF
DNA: TGTGCCAGCAGCCTTCCCGGGTCCCATGGCTACACCTTC

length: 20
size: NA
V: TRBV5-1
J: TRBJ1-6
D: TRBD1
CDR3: CASSPDRGDFLRSYNSPLHF
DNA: TGCGCCAGCAGCCCGGACAGGGGGGATTTTTTAAGGTCCTATAATTCACCCCTCCACTTT

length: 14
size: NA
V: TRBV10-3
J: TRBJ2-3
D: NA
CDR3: CAISGQGGLNTQYF
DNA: TGTGCCATCAGTGGTCAGGGGGGCCTGAATACGCAGTATTTT

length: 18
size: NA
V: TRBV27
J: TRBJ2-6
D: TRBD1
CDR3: CASSPPDRYPSGANVLTF
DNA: TGTGCCAGCAGCCCCCCGGACAGGTACCCCTCTGGGGCCAACGTCCTGACTTTC

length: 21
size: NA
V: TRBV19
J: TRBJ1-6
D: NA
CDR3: CASSPWAGRATLSSYNSPLHF
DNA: TGTGCCAGTAGTCCTTGGGCCGGCAGGGCGACTCTCAGCTCCTATAATTCACCCCTCCACTTT

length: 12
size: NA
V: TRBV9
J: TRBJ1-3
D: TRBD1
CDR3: CASRDGQGRLYF
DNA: TGTGCCAGCAGAGACGGACAGGGGAGGTTATATTTT

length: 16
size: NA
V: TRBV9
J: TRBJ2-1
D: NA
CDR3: CASSVVDGGSYNEQFF
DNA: TGTGCCAGCAGCGTAGTCGACGGGGGCTCCTACAATGAGCAGTTCTTC

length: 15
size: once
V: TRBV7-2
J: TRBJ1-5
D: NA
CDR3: CASSPRGISNQPQHF
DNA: TGTGCCAGCAGCCCAAGGGGGATTTCCAATCAGCCCCAGCATTTT

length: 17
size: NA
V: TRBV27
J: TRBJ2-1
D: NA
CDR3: CASSLARLAGSYNEQFF
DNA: TGTGCCAGCAGTTTAGCAAGGTTGGCGGGCTCCTACAATGAGCAGTTCTTC

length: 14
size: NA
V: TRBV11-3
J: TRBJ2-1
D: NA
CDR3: CASSSGGSGDEQFF
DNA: TGTGCCAGCAGCTCCGGTGGTAGCGGCGATGAGCAGTTCTTC

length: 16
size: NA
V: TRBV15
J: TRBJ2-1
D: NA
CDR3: CATSLVPGRPYNEQFF
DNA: TGTGCCACCAGCTTGGTCCCGGGGAGGCCCTACAATGAGCAGTTCTTC

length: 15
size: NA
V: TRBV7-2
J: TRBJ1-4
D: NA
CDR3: CASSSFQGTNEKLFF
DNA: TGTGCCAGCAGCTCATTTCAGGGGACTAATGAAAAACTGTTTTTT

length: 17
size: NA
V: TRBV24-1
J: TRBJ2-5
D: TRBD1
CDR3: CATSDLRQGSFQETQYF
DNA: TGTGCCACCAGTGACCTCAGACAGGGGTCCTTCCAAGAGACCCAGTACTTC

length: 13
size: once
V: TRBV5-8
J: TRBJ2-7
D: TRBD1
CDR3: CASSTDRAAGQYF
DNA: TGTGCCAGCAGCACGGACAGGGCGGCTGGGCAGTACTTC

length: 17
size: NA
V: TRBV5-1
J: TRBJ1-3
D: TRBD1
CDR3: CASSRSGKTGSGNTIYF
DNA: TGCGCCAGCAGCCGATCCGGGAAGACAGGGTCGGGAAACACCATATATTTT

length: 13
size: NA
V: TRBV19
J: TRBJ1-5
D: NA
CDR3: CASSTGVGQPQHF
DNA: TGTGCCAGTAGTACAGGGGTCGGTCAGCCCCAGCATTTT

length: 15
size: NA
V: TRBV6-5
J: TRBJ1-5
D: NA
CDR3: CASSWGGGGNQPQHF
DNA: TGTGCCAGCAGTTGGGGAGGGGGTGGCAATCAGCCCCAGCATTTT

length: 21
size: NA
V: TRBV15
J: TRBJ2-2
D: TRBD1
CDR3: CATSRGPKFVDREYNTGELFF
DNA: TGTGCCACCAGCAGGGGACCTAAATTTGTAGACAGGGAGTATAACACCGGGGAGCTGTTTTTT

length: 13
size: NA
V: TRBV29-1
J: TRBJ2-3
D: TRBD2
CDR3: CSVESGGTDTQYF
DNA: TGCAGCGTTGAAAGCGGGGGGACAGATACGCAGTATTTT

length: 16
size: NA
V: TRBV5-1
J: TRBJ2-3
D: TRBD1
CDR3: CASSLRDRRTTDTQYF
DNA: TGCGCCAGCAGCCTCCGGGACAGGCGAACCACAGATACGCAGTATTTT

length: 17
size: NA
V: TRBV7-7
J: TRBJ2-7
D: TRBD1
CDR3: CASSLSKGQGDPYEQYF
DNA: TGTGCTAGCAGCTTAAGTAAGGGACAGGGCGACCCCTACGAGCAGTACTTC

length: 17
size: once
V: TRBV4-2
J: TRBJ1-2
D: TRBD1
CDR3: CASSPRAGTGSNYGYTF
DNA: TGTGCCAGCAGCCCCCGGGCCGGGACAGGGTCTAACTATGGCTACACCTTC

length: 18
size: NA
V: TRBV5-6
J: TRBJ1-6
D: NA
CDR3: CASSSATATSSYNSPLHF
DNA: TGTGCCAGCAGCTCCGCGACAGCCACGAGCTCCTATAATTCACCCCTCCACTTT

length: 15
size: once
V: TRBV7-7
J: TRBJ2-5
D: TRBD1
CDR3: CASSLTGADRETQYF
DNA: TGTGCTAGCAGCTTAACAGGGGCAGACAGAGAGACCCAGTACTTC

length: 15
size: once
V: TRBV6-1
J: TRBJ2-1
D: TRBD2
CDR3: CASSEASSGYNEQFF
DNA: TGTGCCAGCAGTGAAGCGTCTAGCGGATACAATGAGCAGTTCTTC

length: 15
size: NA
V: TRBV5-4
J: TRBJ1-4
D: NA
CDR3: CASSLGQGIGEKLFF
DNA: TGTGCCAGCAGCTTGGGGCAGGGTATCGGTGAAAAACTGTTTTTT

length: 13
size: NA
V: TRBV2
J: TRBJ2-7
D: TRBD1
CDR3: CASRATGGYEQYF
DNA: TGTGCCAGCAGAGCCACAGGGGGCTACGAGCAGTACTTC

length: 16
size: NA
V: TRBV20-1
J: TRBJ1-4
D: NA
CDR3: CSASPKGGEANEKLFF
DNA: TGCAGTGCTAGTCCCAAGGGAGGGGAGGCTAATGAAAAACTGTTTTTT

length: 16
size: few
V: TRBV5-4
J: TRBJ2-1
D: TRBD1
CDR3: CASTRTGTGRYNEQFF
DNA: TGTGCCAGCACCAGAACGGGGACAGGAAGGTACAATGAGCAGTTCTTC

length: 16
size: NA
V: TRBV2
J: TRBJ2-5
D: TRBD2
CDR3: CASSDRGGARSETQYF
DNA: TGTGCCAGCAGTGACCGCGGGGGGGCCAGATCAGAGACCCAGTACTTC